The next 24 T cell receptor beta chains were all read from a single sample in a study of T-cell reconstitution after alpha-beta-depleted transplantation in children. During its preparation, the TCRbeta library received unique molecular identifiers. A single record per CDR3 protein comes from TCRdb applying MiXCR to the PCR reads. The data hold hundreds of thousands of distinct CDR3 sequences, with 15% to 20% observed a single time. Sample: PBMCs, mostly from graft donor cells, taken 360 days after TCRalphabeta/CD19-depleted stem cell transplant. Receptor source: a boy younger than two who had a stem cell transplant for Wiskott-Aldrich syndrome, so the T cells may come from the graft donor.

The rearrangement links TRBV20-1 to TRBJ2-4, with a weak D call TRBD1 (6 bases). CDR1 and CDR2 from the germline V gene are DFQATT and SNEGSKA (reference sequence). The CDR3 loop spans 16 amino acids. V shed 2 bases and J shed 0 bases, with 14 bases lying between them. CDR3 DNA: TGCAGTGCTAGAAGGGGGTCAGGCCTAGCCAAAAACATTCAGTACTTC. As protein: CSARRGSGLAKNIQYF.

J is TRBJ2-1 and V is TRBV12-3 or TRBV12-4; 9 bases fit TRBD2. V shed 6 bases, J shed 6 bases, and the junction held 6 bases outside the gene matches. The CDR3 has 14 residues. The CDR3 sequence is CASRRSSGVNEQFF. CDR3 bases: TGTGCCAGCAGAAGGTCTAGCGGGGTCAATGAGCAGTTCTTC.

Ten or more counts support this clonotype. The CDR3 loop is CASSGRQGRETQYF. The CDR3 coding sequence is TGTGCCAGCAGTGGACGACAGGGGAGAGAGACCCAGTACTTC. This chain connects TRBV12-3 or TRBV12-4 to TRBJ2-5, with TRBD1 matching over 8 bases. The CDR3 totals 14 residues. V dropped 5 bases and J dropped 4; count of bases not matched to a gene: 6.

This clonotype was seen a handful of times. V is TRBV29-1 and J is TRBJ2-1, with 14 bases lining up with TRBD2. The trim removed 4 bases at V and 5 bases at J, leaving 10 bases unmatched. CDR1 SQVTM and CDR2 ANQGSEA come from the germline V gene. The CDR3 is made up of 17 amino acids. The CDR3 is CSVAKGLAGGRHNEQFF. DNA for the CDR3: TGCAGCGTTGCAAAAGGACTAGCGGGGGGCCGTCACAATGAGCAGTTCTTC.

The rearrangement uses TRBV7-2 and TRBJ2-7, with TRBD2 identical over 7 bases. The CDR3 extends over 15 amino acids. Germline loops: CDR1 SGHTA, CDR2 FQGNSA. V lost 2 bases and J lost 4; bases outside the gene matches: 8. The CDR3 is CASSLLRGGGYEQYF. In nucleotides, the CDR3 is TGTGCCAGCAGCTTATTGCGTGGGGGGGGGTACGAGCAGTACTTC.

This clonotype was detected only a few times. This chain joins TRBV12-3 or TRBV12-4 and TRBJ2-3, with D possibly being TRBD1 (6 bases). CDR3 length equals 13 residues. V was trimmed by 6 bases and J by 5 bases, leaving 12 bases between them. The CDR3 DNA is TGTGCCAGCAGCCCTCGAGGGGGAGATACGCAGTATTTT. As protein: CASSPRGGDTQYF.

V is TRBV12-3 or TRBV12-4 and J is TRBJ2-7, with TRBD2 matching over 7 bases. Trimming cost V 6 bases and J 5 bases; bases outside gene matches: 7. The CDR3 loop spans 13 amino acids. DNA of the CDR3: TGTGCCAGCAGCCCCTCGGGAGGTAACGAGCAGTACTTC. Translating it yields CASSPSGGNEQYF.

The chain recombines TRBV4-3 with TRBJ2-7; D is perhaps TRBD2 (6 bases). The CDR3 length is 15 residues. CDR1 and CDR2 (germline): LGHNA, YSLEER. Trimming pared 6 bases from V and 2 bases from J, leaving 17 bases between. The CDR3 coding sequence is TGCGCCAGCAGACGATCTCTAGCGCTCCCCTACGAGCAGTACTTC. It encodes CASRRSLALPYEQYF.

The chain employs TRBV7-9 and TRBJ2-1; 9 bases align to TRBD1. The CDR3 is 16 residues long. With 4 bases clipped from V and 6 bases from J, the junction kept 10 bases outside the gene matches. The germline V gene encodes CDR1 SEHNR and CDR2 FQNEAQ (reference sequence). CDR3 loop: CASSYRTGEYRNEQFF. The CDR3 nucleotides are TGTGCCAGCAGCTACCGGACAGGGGAGTATCGCAATGAGCAGTTCTTC.

The V call is TRBV10-3, the J call TRBJ2-1, with 8 bases identical to TRBD2. The CDR3 covers 14 residues. J lost 8 bases, V lost 10 bases, and 13 bases had no gene match. Germline CDR1 reads ENHRY; CDR2 reads SYGVKD. CDR3 DNA: TGTGCCACGTGGACTAGCCGAGGTGGGGATGAGCAGTTCTTC. As protein: CATWTSRGGDEQFF.

The rearrangement uses TRBV11-3 and TRBJ2-1; perhaps TRBD2 as D (7 bases). CDR3 length: 14 residues. Deletions cut 2 bases from V and 8 bases from J, with 13 bases between. The germline V gene encodes CDR1 SGHNT and CDR2 YENEEA. The CDR3 DNA sequence: TGTGCCAGCAGCTTACTCACGGGGGGCCATGAGCAGTTCTTC. Translating gives CASSLLTGGHEQFF.

J is TRBJ2-3 and V is TRBV6-5, with a weak D call TRBD2 (6 bases). CDR3 length: 16 amino acids. Germline CDR1 MNHEY, CDR2 SVGAGI. V was clipped by 0 bases and J by 2 bases, with 12 bases between them. This chain's CDR3 is CASSYSASSDTDTQYF. For the CDR3, the DNA is TGTGCCAGCAGTTACTCGGCATCTAGCGACACAGATACGCAGTATTTT.

This clonotype appeared many times. The rearrangement joins TRBV3-1 to TRBJ2-2; D is ambiguous. Germline CDR1 is LGHDT and CDR2 is YNNKEL (reference sequence). V was clipped by 4 bases and J by 3 bases, with 6 bases between them. CDR3 length equals 13 residues. The CDR3 protein is CASSLTYTGELFF. CDR3 in DNA: TGTGCCAGCAGCCTCACCTACACCGGGGAGCTGTTTTTT.

There are many counts of this clonotype. The chain links TRBV29-1 to TRBJ2-5; 8 bases are a match to TRBD1. The CDR3 runs 13 residues. In germline, CDR1 is SQVTM, CDR2 ANQGSEA. Trimming at V came to 6 bases and at J to 5 bases, leaving 8 bases not matched to a gene. CDR3 sequence reads: CSVLRTGRETQYF. The CDR3 coding sequence is TGCAGCGTACTTCGGACAGGGAGGGAGACCCAGTACTTC.

This clonotype appeared a few times. This rearrangement joins TRBV5-1 to TRBJ2-7; 11 bases are shared with TRBD2. The CDR3 sequence is 16 residues long. The germline gives CDR1 SGHRS, CDR2 YFSETQ. J lost 3 bases, V lost 4 bases, and 9 bases had no gene match. In DNA, the CDR3 is TGCGCCAGCAGCACTCGGACTAGCGGGCCTCTCTACGAGCAGTACTTC. It is translated as CASSTRTSGPLYEQYF.

The chain links TRBV20-1 to TRBJ2-1; 9 nucleotides match TRBD1. Trimming cost V 2 bases and J 8 bases; bases outside gene matches: 7. The V gene's germline CDR1 is DFQATT and CDR2 SNEGSKA (reference sequence). CDR3 length: 14 amino acids. The CDR3 sequence: CSARSPGQGDEQFF. The CDR3 DNA reads TGCAGTGCTAGATCTCCGGGACAGGGCGATGAGCAGTTCTTC.

The rearrangement joins TRBV27 to TRBJ2-7, with TRBD2 matching over 10 bases. This CDR3 spans 16 amino acids. J gave up 7 bases and V 5 bases, and 14 bases lay outside the gene matches. Germline V CDR1 and CDR2: MNHEY, SMNVEV (reference sequence). The CDR3: CASSPLGSGRAEEQYF. In nucleotides, the CDR3 is TGTGCCAGCAGTCCCCTCGGGAGCGGGAGGGCGGAGGAGCAGTACTTC.

The gene calls are TRBV11-2 and TRBJ2-3; tentative D call: TRBD2 (6 bases). The V end was cut by 5 bases, the J end by 4 bases, with 16 bases between. CDR1 and CDR2 from the germline V gene are SGHAT and FQNNGV. This CDR3 is 15 amino acids long. For the CDR3, the DNA is TGTGCCAGCAGCCACTCCGGGACTGAAGCAGATACGCAGTATTTT. Its protein product is CASSHSGTEADTQYF.

The table lists this clonotype with many counts. Germline is not matched at one junction end, which may reflect a read error. The chain combines TRBV6-5 with TRBJ2-7, with 7 positions matching TRBD2. This CDR3 is 14 amino acids long. Per germline, CDR1 MNHEY and CDR2 SVGAGI. The CDR3 region is CASSSAGLPYEQYF. The CDR3 bases are TGCGCCAGCAGTTCAGCGGGACTACCCTACGAGCAGTACTTC.

J is TRBJ2-3 and V is TRBV4-1; D gene uncertain. Germline V CDR1 and CDR2: MGHRA, YSYEKL. The V end was cut by 0 bases, the J end by 5 bases, with 9 bases between. The CDR3 extends over 14 amino acids. CDR3 protein: CASSQETHRDTQYF. CDR3 sequence (DNA): TGCGCCAGCAGCCAAGAAACCCACAGAGATACGCAGTATTTT.

This clonotype was counted between two and nine times. This chain links TRBV12-3 or TRBV12-4 with TRBJ1-4, with D unresolved. V was pared by 3 bases and J by 6 bases, with 5 bases between. This CDR3 has 12 amino acids. The CDR3 is CASSLRDEKLFF. The CDR3, as DNA: TGTGCCAGCAGTTTGAGGGATGAAAAACTGTTTTTT.

This clonotype appeared a few times. The rearrangement joins TRBV27 to TRBJ2-2; no definite D call. CDR3 length: 13 amino acids. Germline CDR1 and CDR2: MNHEY and SMNVEV (reference sequence). Trimming cost V 6 bases and J 8 bases, with 13 bases left between them. CDR3 in amino acids: CASSHAGPGELFF. For the CDR3, the DNA is TGTGCCAGCAGCCACGCCGGCCCGGGGGAGCTGTTTTTT.

This clonotype was seen more than once but under ten times. The gene calls are TRBV5-1 and TRBJ2-5, with D tentatively TRBD1 or TRBD2 (5 bases each). The CDR3 is made up of 14 amino acids. V gave up 4 bases and J gave up 1 base, with 11 bases separating them. CDR1 is SGHRS, CDR2 YFSETQ, per germline. This CDR3 is CASSPGTLQETQYF. The CDR3 DNA reads as TGCGCCAGCAGCCCCGGGACCCTCCAAGAGACCCAGTACTTC. Variable domain in full (rest from reference TRBV5-1 and TRBJ2-5): KAGVTQTPRYLIKTRGQQVTLSCSPISGHRSVSWYQQTPGQGLQFLFEYFSETQRNKGNFPGRFSGRQFSNSRSEMNVSTLELGDSALYLCASSPGTLQETQYFGPGTRLLVL.

This clonotype was counted at least ten times. J is TRBJ2-7 and V is TRBV7-9; 8 nucleotides agree with TRBD2. After removal of 0 bases from V and 1 base from J, the junction contained 2 bases not matched to a gene. This CDR3 comprises 15 residues. CDR1 SEHNR and CDR2 FQNEAQ come from the germline V gene (reference sequence). The CDR3 loop is CASSLAGLGSYEQYF. The CDR3 DNA sequence: TGTGCCAGCAGCTTAGCGGGACTAGGATCCTACGAGCAGTACTTC.